The 5 T cell receptor beta chains below all came from one sample that was sequenced in a study of PD-1 blockade in mismatch repair-deficient tumors. Assay used: immunoSEQ multiplex PCR; TCRdb lists only in-frame clones, some missing. The data hold under 50,000 clones, with roughly 88% observed a single time. The specimen was PBMCs, collected approximately 41 weeks after starting pembrolizumab. The source of these receptors is an adult with mismatch repair-deficient cancer.

The J gene is TRBJ2-7, the V gene TRBV11-2; tentatively, D is TRBD1 (6 bases). The CDR3 is 14 amino acids. The V end was cut by 2 bases, the J end by 4 bases, with 12 bases between. Germline loops: CDR1 SGHAT, CDR2 FQNNGV. The DNA for the CDR3 is TGTGCCAGCAGCTTATGGGACAACACTTACGAGCAGTACTTC. The encoded protein is CASSLWDNTYEQYF. Full variable domain (rest looked up from reference TRBV11-2 and TRBJ2-7): EAGVAQSPRYKIIEKRQSVAFWCNPISGHATLYWYQQILGQGPKLLIQFQNNGVVDDSQLPKDRFSAERLKGVDSTLKIQPAKLEDSAVYLCASSLWDNTYEQYFGPGTRLTVT.

The rearrangement uses TRBV5-1 and TRBJ1-2, with 8 nucleotides matching TRBD1. Germline CDR1 is SGHRS and CDR2 is YFSETQ. CDR3 length equals 17 residues. Trimming took 4 bases from V and 6 from J; bases not matched to a gene: 17. DNA of the CDR3: TGCGCCAGCAGCCCTGAGACTCCGGACAGGGATAGGAATGGCTACACCTTC. It encodes CASSPETPDRDRNGYTF.

The chain uses TRBV15 and TRBJ1-5; no definite D call. The CDR3 runs 13 residues. Germline V lookup: CDR1 LNHNV, CDR2 YYDKDF (reference sequence). Trimming took off 3 bases at V and 5 bases at J, with 8 bases between the two ends. The CDR3 region has the DNA TGTGCCACCAGCAGGGAGGTGGATCAGCCCCAGCATTTT. It is translated as CATSREVDQPQHF.

The chain has TRBV7-9 and TRBJ2-6; a possible D gene is TRBD1 (5 bases). The CDR3 spans 15 residues. Trimming left V 1 base short and J 4 bases short, with 8 bases between. Germline CDR1 reads SEHNR; CDR2 reads FQNEAQ (reference sequence). CDR3 nucleotides: TGTGCCAGCAGCTTAGTAGGGGCAGGGGCCAACGTCCTGACTTTC. This codes for CASSLVGAGANVLTF.

The chain links TRBV5-8 to TRBJ1-1; D is unclear. The CDR3 length is 11 residues. The germline CDR1 and CDR2 sequences are SGHTS and YDEGEE. Trimming left V 5 bases short and J 7 bases short, with 9 bases between. CDR3 protein: CASRAGIEAFF. The CDR3 DNA sequence: TGTGCCAGCAGGGCCGGGATTGAAGCTTTCTTT.